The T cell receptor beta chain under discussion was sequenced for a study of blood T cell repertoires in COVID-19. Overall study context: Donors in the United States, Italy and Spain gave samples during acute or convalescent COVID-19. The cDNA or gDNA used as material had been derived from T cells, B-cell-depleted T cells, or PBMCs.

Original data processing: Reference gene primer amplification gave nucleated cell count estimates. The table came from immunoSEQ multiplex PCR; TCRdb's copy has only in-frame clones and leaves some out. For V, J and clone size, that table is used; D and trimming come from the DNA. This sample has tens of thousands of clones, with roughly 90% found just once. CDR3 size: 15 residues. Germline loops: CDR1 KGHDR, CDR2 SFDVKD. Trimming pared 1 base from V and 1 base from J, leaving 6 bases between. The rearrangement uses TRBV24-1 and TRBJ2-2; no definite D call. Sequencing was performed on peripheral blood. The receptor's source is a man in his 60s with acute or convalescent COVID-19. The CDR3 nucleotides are TGTGCCACCAGTGATTTATCCCAGAACACCGGGGAGCTGTTTTTT. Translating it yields CATSDLSQNTGELFF.